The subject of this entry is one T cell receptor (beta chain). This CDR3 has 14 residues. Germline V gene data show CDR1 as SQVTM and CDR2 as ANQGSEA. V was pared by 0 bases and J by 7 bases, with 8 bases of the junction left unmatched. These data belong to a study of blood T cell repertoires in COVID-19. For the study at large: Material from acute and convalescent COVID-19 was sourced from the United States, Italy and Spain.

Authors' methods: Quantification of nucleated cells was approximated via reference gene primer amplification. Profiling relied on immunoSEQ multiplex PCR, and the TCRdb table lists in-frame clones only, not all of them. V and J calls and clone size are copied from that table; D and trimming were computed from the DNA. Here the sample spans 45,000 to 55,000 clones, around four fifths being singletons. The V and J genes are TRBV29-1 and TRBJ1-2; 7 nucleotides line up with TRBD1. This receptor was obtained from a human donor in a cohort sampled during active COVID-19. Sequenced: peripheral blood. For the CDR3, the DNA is TGCAGCGTTGAAGATAAGACAGGGATTGGTGGCTACACCTTC. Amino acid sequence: CSVEDKTGIGGYTF.